One and the same sample provided the 14 T cell receptor beta chains below, sequenced in a study of CD8 T cells in Susac syndrome (dated by TCRdb to 2018 to 2020). Library preparation was by the immunoSEQ multiplex PCR assay. RNA was extracted using the RNeasy kit, and about 0.45 to 1 ug of the RNA was reverse transcribed with random hexamers. TCRdb reprocessed the public reads (quality trimming at Q25 with fastp, clone calling with MiXCR) and kept in-frame beta chains. Each record represents a unique CDR3 protein, reported with the most common genes and DNA among its rows. Present in this sample are 170,000 or so distinct CDR3 sequences, 93% of which were seen just once. More than 0.08% of the sample lies in the top ten. Sequenced input: CD4+ T cells from PBMCs. The origin of the receptors is a human donor with multiple sclerosis.

The chain is built from TRBV20-1 and TRBJ1-1, with unresolved D. The CDR3 extends over 12 amino acids. Germline CDR1 and CDR2: DFQATT and SNEGSKA (reference sequence). V gave up 7 bases and J gave up 2 bases, with 11 bases separating them. The CDR3: CSGYGDNTEAFF. The CDR3 nucleotides read TGCAGTGGGTACGGGGATAACACTGAAGCTTTCTTT.

The chain has TRBV27 and TRBJ2-3; D uncertain. CDR3 length equals 14 residues. V was clipped by 11 bases and J by 2 bases, with 17 bases between them. Germline lookup yields CDR1 MNHEY and CDR2 SMNVEV (reference sequence). In DNA form, the CDR3 reads TGTGCCTCTGCTCCCGAGGACCACACAGATACGCAGTATTTT. Its protein is CASAPEDHTDTQYF.

The chain carries TRBV15 and TRBJ2-2; a possible D gene is TRBD2 (5 bases). The length of the CDR3 is 14 residues. Looked up from germline, CDR1 is LNHNV and CDR2 is YYDKDF (reference sequence). Between the trimmed V and J ends, which lost 8 bases and 5 bases, there was a span of 15 bases. The CDR3 DNA is TGTGCCACCTCTCGCGCGGGCGGGACCGGGGAGCTGTTTTTT. Residues: CATSRAGGTGELFF.

The chain joins TRBV28 to TRBJ2-2; 14 bases agree with TRBD2. Germline loops: CDR1 MDHEN, CDR2 SYDVKM. This CDR3 has 15 amino acids. With V trimmed by 4 bases and J by 7 bases, 2 bases remained unmatched. The CDR3 protein is CASSSGLAGGGELFF. DNA for the CDR3: TGTGCCAGCAGTTCTGGACTAGCGGGGGGCGGGGAGCTGTTTTTT. Full variable domain (rest looked up from reference TRBV28 and TRBJ2-2): DVKVTQSSRYLVKRTGEKVFLECVQDMDHENMFWYRQDPGLGLRLIYFSYDVKMKEKGDIPEGYSVSREKKERFSLILESASTNQTSMYLCASSSGLAGGGELFFGEGSRLTVL.

V is TRBV2 and J is TRBJ2-2; D uncertain. CDR1 SNHLY and CDR2 FYNNEI come from the germline V gene. The CDR3 contains 13 residues. The germline V and J ends were trimmed by 7 bases and 2 bases, with 8 bases remaining between them. The CDR3 DNA is TGTGCCAGCACGCAGGAAAACACCGGGGAGCTGTTTTTT. Amino acids: CASTQENTGELFF.

The chain employs TRBV5-6 and TRBJ2-5, with TRBD1 identical over 7 bases. This CDR3 is 14 amino acids long. Germline CDR1 reads SGHDT; CDR2 reads YYEEEE. V was pared by 4 bases and J by 5 bases, with 8 bases of the junction left unmatched. CDR3 DNA: TGTGCCAGCAGCGCCAAGGGGGCTGGGGAGACCCAGTACTTC. This codes for CASSAKGAGETQYF.

DNA for the CDR3: TGTGCCAGCTCACCCACCGTTCAGACAGGGGCTACTGGGGTGACCCAGTACTTC. Protein sequence: CASSPTVQTGATGVTQYF. The J gene is TRBJ2-5, the V gene TRBV18; TRBD1 matches 8 bases. With 3 bases clipped from V and 7 bases from J, the junction kept 19 bases outside the gene matches. This CDR3 comprises 18 residues. Germline V CDR1 and CDR2: KGHSH, LQKENI. Full variable domain (remainder filled in from reference TRBV18 and TRBJ2-5): NAGVMQNPRHLVRRRGQEARLRCSPMKGHSHVYWYRQLPEEGLKFMVYLQKENIIDESGMPKERFSAEFPKEGPSILRIQQVVRGDSAAYFCASSPTVQTGATGVTQYFGPGTRLLVL.

The rearrangement uses TRBV6-1 and TRBJ1-5; no firm D call. The CDR3 has 13 residues. Trimming took 1 base from V and 5 from J, leaving 6 bases between them. Germline CDR1 and CDR2: MNHNS and SASEGT. CDR3 sequence reads: CASSEGPDQPQHF. The CDR3 DNA follows: TGTGCCAGCAGTGAAGGCCCAGATCAGCCCCAGCATTTT.

This clonotype was seen once. V gene TRBV5-1 combines with J gene TRBJ1-1, with D perhaps TRBD1 (6 bases). The CDR3 has 15 residues. V was shortened by 4 bases and J by 0 bases, with 13 bases between the two germline ends. Looked up from germline, CDR1 is SGHRS and CDR2 is YFSETQ. CDR3 amino acids: CASSPQGALNTEAFF. CDR3 in DNA: TGCGCCAGCAGCCCACAGGGAGCATTGAACACTGAAGCTTTCTTT.

The chain recombines TRBV3-1 with TRBJ2-2, with D unclear. This CDR3 is 16 amino acids long. The V and J ends lost 4 bases and 0 bases respectively, with 12 bases between them. The V gene's germline CDR1 is LGHDT and CDR2 YNNKEL (reference sequence). The CDR3 sequence is CASSPRTTANTGELFF. In DNA form, the CDR3 reads TGTGCCAGCAGCCCTAGGACGACCGCGAACACCGGGGAGCTGTTTTTT.

The V gene is TRBV20-1, the J gene TRBJ2-1, with 7 nucleotides matching TRBD2. Germline V CDR1 and CDR2: DFQATT, SNEGSKA (reference sequence). The CDR3 contains 15 residues. After removal of 0 bases from V and 4 bases from J, the junction contained 6 bases not matched to a gene. In nucleotides, the CDR3 is TGCAGTGCTAGAGATTGGGCTAGCGGTTACAATGAGCAGTTCTTC. Translating it yields CSARDWASGYNEQFF.

The rearrangement links TRBV4-1 to TRBJ2-1; 12 bases map to TRBD2. CDR1 and CDR2 (germline): MGHRA, YSYEKL. CDR3 length: 17 residues. V trimming: 1 base; J trimming: 9 bases; junction bases outside the gene matches: 10. CDR3 in DNA: TGCGCCAGCAGCCAAGTATTACTAGCGGGAGGACAGGGTGAGCAGTTCTTC. Translation gives CASSQVLLAGGQGEQFF.

CDR3 nucleotides: TGTGCCAGCAGCACATCAGCAGCCGGATCCTACGAGCAGTACTTC. The encoded protein is CASSTSAAGSYEQYF. This chain joins TRBV3-1 and TRBJ2-7; no reliable D call. Germline lookup yields CDR1 LGHDT and CDR2 YNNKEL (reference sequence). This CDR3 is built from 15 residues. V dropped 5 bases and J dropped 1 base, with 15 bases sitting between them.

The V gene is TRBV4-2, the J gene TRBJ2-2; 7 bases agree with TRBD2. Germline CDR1 is LGHNA and CDR2 is YNFKEQ. This CDR3 comprises 17 residues. J was trimmed by 0 bases and V by 2 bases; bases with no gene match: 6. This chain's CDR3 is CASSQPTGGANTGELFF. The CDR3 DNA sequence: TGTGCCAGCAGCCAACCGACTGGGGGGGCGAACACCGGGGAGCTGTTTTTT.